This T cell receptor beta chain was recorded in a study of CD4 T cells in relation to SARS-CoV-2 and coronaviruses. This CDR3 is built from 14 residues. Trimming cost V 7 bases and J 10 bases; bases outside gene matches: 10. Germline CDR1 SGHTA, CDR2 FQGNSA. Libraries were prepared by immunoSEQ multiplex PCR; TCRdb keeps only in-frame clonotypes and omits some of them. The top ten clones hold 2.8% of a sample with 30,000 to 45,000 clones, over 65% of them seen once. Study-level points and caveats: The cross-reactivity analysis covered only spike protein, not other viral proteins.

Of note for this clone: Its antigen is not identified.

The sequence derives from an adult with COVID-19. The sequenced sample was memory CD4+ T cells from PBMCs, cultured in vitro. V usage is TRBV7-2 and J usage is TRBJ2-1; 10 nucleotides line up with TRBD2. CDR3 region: CASTSSGRTGEQFF. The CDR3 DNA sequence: TGTGCCAGCACCTCTAGCGGGAGAACTGGAGAGCAGTTCTTC.